These 21 T cell receptor beta chains came from one sample sequenced in a study of blood T cell repertoires in COVID-19. Measured with immunoSEQ multiplex PCR; TCRdb has only the in-frame clones, and not every one. The table has around 250,000 clones, about 87% seen once. Sequencing was carried out using PBMCs or T cells enriched from blood (not recorded which). These receptors were collected from a woman aged 40 to 50 with acute COVID-19.

This clone appeared a few times. The J gene is TRBJ1-2, the V gene TRBV11-1; tentatively, D is TRBD1 (6 bases). V was pared by 5 bases and J by 0 bases, with 13 bases between. Germline CDR1 and CDR2: SGHAT and FQDESV (reference sequence). CDR3 length: 15 amino acids. In DNA, the CDR3 is TGTGCCAGCAGCACGAGGGACACTGCTAACTATGGCTACACCTTC. As protein: CASSTRDTANYGYTF.

V gene TRBV19 combines with J gene TRBJ2-1, with 9 bases identical to TRBD2. The germline CDR1 and CDR2 sequences are LNHDA and SQIVND (reference sequence). The CDR3 is 14 residues long. Trimming removed 3 bases from V and 3 bases from J; junction bases left unmatched: 0. In DNA form, the CDR3 reads TGTGCCAGTAGTATGACTAGCGGCTACAATGAGCAGTTCTTC. Translated: CASSMTSGYNEQFF.

The genes are TRBV6-5 and TRBJ2-3, with TRBD1 as a possible D gene (5 bases). Deletions cut 6 bases from V and 6 bases from J, with 16 bases between. The CDR3 loop spans 14 amino acids. The germline V gene has CDR1 MNHEY and CDR2 SVGAGI. Here the CDR3 DNA reads TGTGCCAGCAGAGTTATGACAGCCGGGGATACGCAGTATTTT. Its protein product is CASRVMTAGDTQYF.

The gene calls are TRBV6-6 and TRBJ1-2; weak D call: TRBD1 (6 bases). The V end was cut by 6 bases, the J end by 5 bases, with 13 bases between. The CDR3 sequence is 13 residues long. Germline CDR1 and CDR2: MNHNY and SVGAGI (reference sequence). The DNA of the CDR3 is TGTGCCAGCAGCTCAGGGGCCCTTTATGGCTACACCTTC. This codes for CASSSGALYGYTF.

V is TRBV7-2 and J is TRBJ2-3; 8 bases are shared with TRBD1. Germline CDR1 reads SGHTA; CDR2 reads FQGNSA. The V segment lost 5 bases and the J segment 3 bases; nucleotides outside the gene matches: 4. The CDR3 runs to 14 residues. This chain's CDR3 is CASSGQGFTDTQYF. DNA of the CDR3: TGTGCCAGCAGCGGACAGGGTTTTACAGATACGCAGTATTTT.

The table lists this clone with a few counts. The J gene is TRBJ1-2, the V gene TRBV7-9; 8 bases map to TRBD1. V lost 2 bases, J lost 7 bases, and 6 bases stayed unmatched. Germline loops: CDR1 SEHNR, CDR2 FQNEAQ (reference sequence). This CDR3 region has 14 residues. The CDR3 DNA is TGTGCCAGCAGCTTAATCTCCGGGACAGGTGGCTACACCTTC. It encodes CASSLISGTGGYTF.

J is TRBJ2-3 and V is TRBV10-3, with 8 bases aligning to TRBD1. CDR1 and CDR2 from the germline V gene are ENHRY and SYGVKD. The CDR3 is made up of 16 amino acids. V was clipped by 2 bases and J by 1 base; unmatched bases: 5. CDR3 sequence reads: CAISEGRGLGTDTQYF. The CDR3 DNA sequence: TGTGCCATCAGTGAGGGCAGGGGGCTAGGCACAGATACGCAGTATTTT.

The V and J genes are TRBV4-3 and TRBJ1-1; possibly TRBD1 for D (6 bases). Germline loops: CDR1 LGHNA, CDR2 YSLEER. The CDR3 has 15 residues. The germline V and J ends were trimmed by 0 bases and 8 bases, with 16 bases remaining between them. The CDR3 spells CASSQDLGGRPEAFF. In DNA form, the CDR3 reads TGCGCCAGCAGCCAAGATCTCGGGGGGCGACCCGAAGCTTTCTTT.

The chain combines TRBV15 with TRBJ2-5; the D gene is possibly TRBD2 (6 bases). V was shortened by 0 bases and J by 7 bases, with 15 bases between the two germline ends. Germline V gene lookup returns CDR1 LNHNV and CDR2 YYDKDF (reference sequence). CDR3 size: 15 residues. The DNA for the CDR3 is TGTGCCACCAGCAGAGAGTCTACTAGCATGGCGACCCAGTACTTC. Its protein is CATSRESTSMATQYF.

The V and J genes are TRBV28 and TRBJ1-1, with 8 bases aligning to TRBD1. V trimming: 5 bases; J trimming: 1 base; junction bases outside the gene matches: 3. CDR3 length: 14 amino acids. The germline gives CDR1 MDHEN, CDR2 SYDVKM. DNA for the CDR3: TGTGCCAGCAGTGTCAGGGGGCGGAACACTGAAGCTTTCTTT. It codes for CASSVRGRNTEAFF. Together with reference TRBV28 and TRBJ1-1, the CDR3 gives the full variable domain: DVKVTQSSRYLVKRTGEKVFLECVQDMDHENMFWYRQDPGLGLRLIYFSYDVKMKEKGDIPEGYSVSREKKERFSLILESASTNQTSMYLCASSVRGRNTEAFFGQGTRLTVV.

The chain joins TRBV12-5 to TRBJ2-1, with D possibly matching TRBD1 (5 bases). From germline, CDR1 is LGHNT and CDR2 FRNRAP. Trimming removed 1 base from V and 4 bases from J, with 11 bases in between. The CDR3 runs 15 residues. The CDR3 nucleotides are TGTGCTAGTGGTTTGGGACAGAGCGATTACAATGAGCAGTTCTTC. It codes for CASGLGQSDYNEQFF.

The chain links TRBV5-1 to TRBJ1-5, with 7 bases that match TRBD1. Germline V gene lookup returns CDR1 SGHRS and CDR2 YFSETQ. The V and J ends lost 0 bases and 5 bases, in that order; junction bases with no gene match: 5. This CDR3 is built from 15 residues. The CDR3 region is CASSLGQGKYQPQHF. DNA of the CDR3: TGCGCCAGCAGCTTGGGACAGGGCAAGTATCAGCCCCAGCATTTT.

The genes are TRBV24-1 and TRBJ1-1, with a possible D match to TRBD1 (6 bases). The CDR3 spans 14 residues. Germline V CDR1 and CDR2: KGHDR, SFDVKD. Trimming took 4 bases from V and 1 from J, leaving 9 bases between them. CDR3 amino acids: CATSESTGNTEAFF. The CDR3 bases are TGTGCCACCAGTGAGTCGACAGGGAACACTGAAGCTTTCTTT.

The J gene is TRBJ2-7, the V gene TRBV9; perhaps TRBD1 as D (6 bases). Trimming stripped 6 bases from V and 7 bases from J, with 23 bases between. Germline values: CDR1 SGDLS, CDR2 YYNGEE. The CDR3 runs to 15 residues. DNA for the CDR3: TGTGCCAGCAAGGCCCGGGACACTCGGTTTGAGGAGCAGTACGTC. It specifies CASKARDTRFEEQYV.

The CDR3 nucleotides read TGCAGTGCTAGTCGGTGGACAGTGAGTAATGAAAAACTGTTTTTT. It is translated as CSASRWTVSNEKLFF. The J gene is TRBJ1-4, the V gene TRBV20-1, with D possibly matching TRBD1 (6 bases). Deletions cut 3 bases from V and 4 bases from J, with 15 bases between. CDR1 and CDR2 from the germline V gene are DFQATT and SNEGSKA (reference sequence). The CDR3 extends over 15 amino acids.

The CDR3 DNA reads as TGCGCCAGCAGTGATATCGGGACTAACTCCTACGAGCAGTACTTC. This sequence encodes CASSDIGTNSYEQYF. The chain recombines TRBV10-2 with TRBJ2-7; 7 bases map to TRBD2. The CDR3 contains 15 residues. The V gene's germline CDR1 is WSHSY and CDR2 SAAADI. The ends lost 3 bases at V and 0 bases at J; junction bases unmatched: 5.

This chain uses TRBV27 with TRBJ1-2; D uncertain. V lost 5 bases and J 8 bases, leaving 15 bases between the germline ends. The length of the CDR3 is 13 residues. Germline CDR1 and CDR2: MNHEY and SMNVEV (reference sequence). Here the CDR3 DNA reads TGTGCCAGCAGTGGACTCACCGAAAAAGGCTACACCTTC. Translation: CASSGLTEKGYTF.

V is TRBV30 and J is TRBJ2-7; perhaps TRBD1 as D (5 bases). CDR3 size: 12 residues. The V end lost 5 bases, the J end lost 5 bases, and 13 bases lay between the germline ends. Germline V CDR1 and CDR2: GTSNPN, SVGIG (reference sequence). DNA for the CDR3: TGTGCCTGGGGAACCAGGACACACGAGCAGTACTTC. It is translated as CAWGTRTHEQYF. The full variable domain, with the rest looked up from reference TRBV30 and TRBJ2-7, is SQTIHQWPATLVQPVGSPLSLECTVEGTSNPNLYWYRQAAGRGLQLLFYSVGIGQISSEVPQNLSASRPQDRQFILSSKKLLLSDSGFYLCAWGTRTHEQYFGPGTRLTVT.

The CDR3 region has the DNA TGTGCCAGCAGTGAACCGGGTCCTCTTTACGAGCAGTACTTC. Translation gives CASSEPGPLYEQYF. The J gene is TRBJ2-7, the V gene TRBV6-1; D is unclear. Trimming took off 2 bases at V and 4 bases at J, with 12 bases between the two ends. The length of the CDR3 is 14 residues. Germline V CDR1 and CDR2: MNHNS, SASEGT.

The V and J genes are TRBV12-5 and TRBJ2-2; possible D gene TRBD1, 6 bases. The CDR3 is 15 residues long. The germline V and J ends were trimmed by 7 bases and 2 bases, with 14 bases remaining between them. Germline V gene lookup returns CDR1 LGHNT and CDR2 FRNRAP. The CDR3 bases are TGTGCTAGTGCCTTGGACAGAACTAACACCGGGGAGCTGTTTTTT. Translated: CASALDRTNTGELFF.

This clone was seen only a few times. The chain joins TRBV28 to TRBJ2-2; 10 positions match TRBD2. CDR3 length: 16 residues. CDR1 MDHEN and CDR2 SYDVKM come from the germline V gene. The V segment lost 6 bases and the J segment 3 bases; nucleotides outside the gene matches: 7. The CDR3 protein is CASRPSSGSDTGELFF. The CDR3 region has the DNA TGTGCCAGCAGGCCCTCTAGCGGGAGTGACACCGGGGAGCTGTTTTTT.